These 17 T cell receptor beta chains share one sample of origin, sequenced in a study of blood T cell repertoires in COVID-19. Only in-frame clones appear in the TCRdb table, and some are missing; sequencing was by immunoSEQ multiplex PCR. The sample yields roughly 80,000 clones, around 89% seen once. Sequencing was done on a sample of peripheral blood. These TCRs come from a human donor in a cohort sampled during active COVID-19.

V is TRBV4-1 and J is TRBJ1-6, with a tentative D call TRBD1 (6 bases). The germline V gene has CDR1 MGHRA and CDR2 YSYEKL. The CDR3 is 17 residues long. Trimming stripped 1 base from V and 4 bases from J, with 14 bases between. The chain's CDR3 is CASSQGPQGRYNSPLHF. CDR3 sequence (DNA): TGCGCCAGCAGCCAAGGGCCCCAGGGGCGATATAATTCACCCCTCCACTTT.

V gene TRBV11-3 combines with J gene TRBJ2-2, with TRBD2 as a possible D gene (5 bases). With 8 bases removed from V and 8 bases from J, the gap between germline ends came to 12 bases. CDR3 size: 12 residues. Germline CDR1 is SGHNT and CDR2 is YENEEA. In nucleotides, the CDR3 is TGTGCCAGCCAAAACGGGAATGGGGAGCTGTTTTTT. Protein product: CASQNGNGELFF.

The CDR3 sequence is CASSVWPTGELFF. The CDR3, as DNA: TGTGCCAGCAGCGTCTGGCCAACCGGGGAGCTGTTTTTT. The chain couples TRBV9 to TRBJ2-2, with D unresolved. This CDR3 contains 13 residues. CDR1 is SGDLS and CDR2 is YYNGEE in the germline V gene. Trimming removed 2 bases from V and 5 bases from J, with 7 bases in between. Drawing the rest from reference TRBV9 and TRBJ2-2, the complete variable domain is DSGVTQTPKHLITATGQRVTLRCSPRSGDLSVYWYQQSLDQGLQFLIQYYNGEERAKGNILERFSAQQFPDLHSELNLSSLELGDSALYFCASSVWPTGELFFGEGSRLTVL.

The CDR3 reads CATSREGGAYEQYF. In DNA, the CDR3 is TGTGCCACCAGCAGAGAAGGGGGGGCCTACGAGCAGTACTTC. The chain combines TRBV15 with TRBJ2-7, with a tentative D call TRBD2 (7 bases). Per germline, CDR1 LNHNV and CDR2 YYDKDF (reference sequence). CDR3 size: 14 residues. V lost 0 bases and J 2 bases, leaving 8 bases between the germline ends. Based on the CDR3 plus reference TRBV15 and TRBJ2-7, the full variable domain is DAMVIQNPRYQVTQFGKPVTLSCSQTLNHNVMYWYQQKSSQAPKLLFHYYDKDFNNEADTPDNFQSRRPNTSFCFLDIRSPGLGDTAMYLCATSREGGAYEQYFGPGTRLTVT.

The rearrangement joins TRBV5-6 to TRBJ2-5; a possible D gene is TRBD1 (6 bases). The germline V gene has CDR1 SGHDT and CDR2 YYEEEE. The CDR3 is 14 amino acids. The V end lost 0 bases, the J end lost 2 bases, and 8 bases lay between the germline ends. Written as DNA, the CDR3 is TGTGCCAGCAGCTTGGGGACAGCTCAAGAGACCCAGTACTTC. This gives the protein CASSLGTAQETQYF.

The rearrangement links TRBV2 to TRBJ1-4; a weak D match, TRBD1 (6 bases). Trimming left V 2 bases short and J 8 bases short, with 15 bases between. Germline CDR1 SNHLY, CDR2 FYNNEI. The CDR3 runs to 15 residues. As DNA, the CDR3 is TGTGCCAGCAGTGAAATCAGGGAAGGGGGAGAAAAACTGTTTTTT. It encodes CASSEIREGGEKLFF.

V and J are TRBV18 and TRBJ2-1; 13 bases align to TRBD2. V shed 2 bases, J shed 8 bases, and the junction held 6 bases outside the gene matches. There are 16 residues in the CDR3. CDR1 is KGHSH, CDR2 LQKENI, per germline. The CDR3 is CASSPGLAGENHEQFF. The CDR3 coding sequence is TGTGCCAGCTCACCAGGACTAGCGGGAGAGAATCATGAGCAGTTCTTC.

The chain has TRBV5-4 and TRBJ1-2; 7 bases are a match to TRBD1. CDR3 length: 14 amino acids. Germline CDR1 SGHNT, CDR2 YYREEE (reference sequence). With 2 bases clipped from V and 4 bases from J, the junction kept 5 bases outside the gene matches. The CDR3 nucleotides are TGTGCCAGCAGCTTTGCGGGACAGTTCTATGGCTACACCTTC. This sequence encodes CASSFAGQFYGYTF.

The CDR3 sequence is CASRPTSGSNEQFF. CDR3 coding DNA: TGTGCCAGCAGACCGACTAGCGGGAGTAATGAGCAGTTCTTC. The chain is built from TRBV28 and TRBJ2-1, with 12 bases aligning to TRBD2. V gave up 6 bases and J gave up 7 bases; unmatched junction bases: 4. The CDR3 is made up of 14 amino acids. CDR1 and CDR2 from the germline V gene are MDHEN and SYDVKM.

The chain has TRBV24-1 and TRBJ2-5; 13 bases fit TRBD2. There are 16 residues in the CDR3. The ends lost 3 bases at V and 4 bases at J; junction bases unmatched: 4. CDR1 KGHDR and CDR2 SFDVKD come from the germline V gene. The CDR3 DNA reads as TGTGCCACCAGTGATGGGGGACTAGCGGGAAGAGAGACCCAGTACTTC. Translating it yields CATSDGGLAGRETQYF.

The V and J genes are TRBV9 and TRBJ2-7; 7 bases fit TRBD1. Germline V gives CDR1 SGDLS, CDR2 YYNGEE. J gave up 5 bases and V 4 bases, and 6 bases lay outside the gene matches. The CDR3 has 13 residues. CDR3 loop: CASSFGTANEQYF. The CDR3 bases are TGTGCCAGCAGCTTCGGGACAGCCAACGAGCAGTACTTC.

This chain uses TRBV4-1 with TRBJ2-1, with 8 bases fitting TRBD1. The germline CDR1 and CDR2 sequences are MGHRA and YSYEKL. Losses at the gene ends were 4 bases for V and 5 bases for J; bases not matched to a gene: 16. This CDR3 comprises 18 residues. CDR3 residues: CASSPGRVGRTGNNEQFF. Written as DNA, the CDR3 is TGCGCCAGCAGCCCCGGTCGGGTGGGAAGGACAGGGAACAATGAGCAGTTCTTC.

The chain combines TRBV5-1 with TRBJ2-1, with 7 bases that match TRBD2. CDR1 and CDR2 from the germline V gene are SGHRS and YFSETQ. The CDR3 is made up of 14 amino acids. J gave up 9 bases and V 4 bases, and 10 bases lay outside the gene matches. CDR3 in DNA: TGCGCCAGCAGCCCCTGGACTAGTGGCGGTGAGCAGTTCTTC. This translates into CASSPWTSGGEQFF.

This chain connects TRBV29-1 to TRBJ2-1; TRBD2 agrees at 10 bases. This CDR3 has 14 residues. V lost 2 bases and J lost 9; bases outside the gene matches: 7. Germline values: CDR1 SQVTM, CDR2 ANQGSEA. The CDR3 nucleotides are TGCAGCGTTGAATCTAGCGGGAGTATGGGTGAGCAGTTCTTC. It is translated as CSVESSGSMGEQFF.

The J gene is TRBJ2-3, the V gene TRBV4-1; the match to TRBD2 covers 12 bases. This CDR3 region has 15 residues. V shed 2 bases, J shed 10 bases, and the junction held 7 bases outside the gene matches. Germline CDR1 MGHRA, CDR2 YSYEKL. The CDR3 spells CASSQLAGGPRSQYF. The DNA of the CDR3 is TGCGCCAGCAGCCAACTAGCGGGGGGGCCGAGGTCGCAGTATTTT.

The CDR3, as DNA: TGTGCCAGCAGCTTAGCCCGGGGGACCTACTATGGCTACACCTTC. Its protein product is CASSLARGTYYGYTF. V usage is TRBV7-2 and J usage is TRBJ1-2; D possibly corresponds to TRBD1 (5 bases). The CDR3 is made up of 15 amino acids. CDR1 and CDR2 (germline): SGHTA, FQGNSA. V lost 0 bases and J 3 bases, leaving 11 bases between the germline ends. Filled out from reference TRBV7-2 and TRBJ1-2, the complete variable domain reads GAGVSQSPSNKVTEKGKDVELRCDPISGHTALYWYRQSLGQGLEFLIYFQGNSAPDKSGLPSDRFSAERTGGSVSTLTIQRTQQEDSAVYLCASSLARGTYYGYTFGSGTRLTVV.

The chain is built from TRBV3-1 (or the pseudogene TRBV3-2) and TRBJ1-2; 7 bases are a match to TRBD1. Trimming at V came to 0 bases and at J to 0 bases, leaving 7 bases not matched to a gene. CDR1 and CDR2 from the germline V gene are LGHDT and YNNKEL (reference sequence). CDR3 length equals 17 residues. The chain's CDR3 is CASSQDRYRGTNYGYTF. In DNA form, the CDR3 reads TGTGCCAGCAGCCAAGATCGGTACAGGGGAACTAACTATGGCTACACCTTC.